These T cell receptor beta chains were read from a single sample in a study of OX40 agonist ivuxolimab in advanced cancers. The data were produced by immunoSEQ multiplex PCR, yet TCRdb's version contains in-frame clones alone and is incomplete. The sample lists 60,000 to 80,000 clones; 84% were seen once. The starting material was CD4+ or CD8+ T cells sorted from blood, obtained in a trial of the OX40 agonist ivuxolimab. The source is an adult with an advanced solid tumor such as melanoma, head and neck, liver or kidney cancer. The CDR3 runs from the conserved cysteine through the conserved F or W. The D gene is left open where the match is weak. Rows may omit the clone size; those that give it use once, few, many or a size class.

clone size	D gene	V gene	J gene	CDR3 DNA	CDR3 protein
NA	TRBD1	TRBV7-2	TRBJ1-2	TGTGCCAGCAGCTTAGGAGGGGGCGGCTATGGCTACACCTTC	CASSLGGGGYGYTF
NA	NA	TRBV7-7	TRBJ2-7	TGTGCCAGCAGCTTAGCGGGAGGCGAGCAGTACTTC	CASSLAGGEQYF
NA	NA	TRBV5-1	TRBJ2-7	TGCGCCAGCACCCAGTCACGGGGGGCGCGTAACGAGCAGTACTTC	CASTQSRGARNEQYF
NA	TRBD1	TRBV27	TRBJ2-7	TGTGCCACCCTGGGGGACAGGAATTCCTACGAGCAGTACTTC	CATLGDRNSYEQYF
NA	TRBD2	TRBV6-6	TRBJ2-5	TGTGCCAGCAGTTACTCGGGACTAGCGGGATATGGGACCCAGTACTTC	CASSYSGLAGYGTQYF
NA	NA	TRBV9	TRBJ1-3	TGTGCCAGCGGAAGGGGCGGCTTAGACACCATATATTTT	CASGRGGLDTIYF
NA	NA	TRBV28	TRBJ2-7	TGTGCCAGCAGTTCGGCCGGGACAATGCACGAGCAGTACTTC	CASSSAGTMHEQYF
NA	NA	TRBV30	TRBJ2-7	TGTGCCTGGAGGCTTTCCTTGACACCGCCCTACGAGCAGTACTTC	CAWRLSLTPPYEQYF
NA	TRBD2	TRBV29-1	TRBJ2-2	TGCAGCGTTGGTCTAGCGGGAAAGGGGACCGGGGAGCTGTTTTTT	CSVGLAGKGTGELFF
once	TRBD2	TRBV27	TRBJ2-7	TGTGCCAGCAGGATTCAGGGACTAGCGGGAGGATCTCTGTACTTC	CASRIQGLAGGSLYF
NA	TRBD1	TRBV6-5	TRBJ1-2	TGTGCCAGCAGTAAACAGGGGAGTGATGGCTACACCTTC	CASSKQGSDGYTF
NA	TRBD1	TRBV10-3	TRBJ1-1	TGTGCCATCAACGACAGGGGGCAGGGGGAAGCTTTCTTT	CAINDRGQGEAFF
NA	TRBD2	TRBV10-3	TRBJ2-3	TGTGCCATCAGTGTAGCTGGACTAGTGTCCGATACGCAGTATTTT	CAISVAGLVSDTQYF
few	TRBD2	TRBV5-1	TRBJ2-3	TGCGCCAGCAGCCCGGGACTAGCGGGATCTGCAGATACGCAGTATTTT	CASSPGLAGSADTQYF
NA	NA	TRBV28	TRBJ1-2	TGTGCCAGCAGTTTTGGGGGGCAGGGCTATGGCTACACCTTC	CASSFGGQGYGYTF
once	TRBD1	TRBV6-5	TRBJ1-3	TGTGCCAGCAGAGCGACAGGGGGCTCTGGAAACACCATATATTTT	CASRATGGSGNTIYF
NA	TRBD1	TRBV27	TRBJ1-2	TGTGCCAGCAGGTTTACGGGACAGGGGAGTGGCTACACCTTC	CASRFTGQGSGYTF
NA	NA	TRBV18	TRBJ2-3	TGTGCCAGCTCACCACCAAACACAGATACGCAGTATTTT	CASSPPNTDTQYF
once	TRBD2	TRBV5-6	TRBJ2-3	TGTGCCAGCAGCTCGCCTGGGTGGTTGACTAGCGGAAGCACAGATACGCAGTATTTT	CASSSPGWLTSGSTDTQYF
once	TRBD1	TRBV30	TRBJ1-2	TGTGCCCGTCGACAGGGGCTCGACTATGGCTACACCTTC	CARRQGLDYGYTF
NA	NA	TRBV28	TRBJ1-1	TGTGCCAGCAGTTCCTTTGCTCTCGCCTCGAACACTGAAGCTTTCTTT	CASSSFALASNTEAFF
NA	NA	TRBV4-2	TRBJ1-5	TGTGCCAGCAGCCAAGTTAGTGGGGACGGCAATCAGCCCCAGCATTTT	CASSQVSGDGNQPQHF
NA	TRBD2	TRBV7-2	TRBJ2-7	TGTGCCAGCGGACTAGCGGGAGCCTACGAGCAGTACTTC	CASGLAGAYEQYF
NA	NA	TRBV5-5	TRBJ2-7	TGTGCCAGCAGCCTTAGTTCGACAGGCTACTACGAGCAGTACTTC	CASSLSSTGYYEQYF
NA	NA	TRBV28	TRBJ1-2	TGTGCCAGCAGTTTACAAGGGGTCTATGGCTACACCTTC	CASSLQGVYGYTF